This T cell receptor beta chain was documented in a study of T-cell memory formation after mild COVID-19. TCRdb itself ran the 5' RACE reads through MiXCR, one entry per CDR3 protein. This sample has approximately 260,000 distinct CDR3 sequences; approximately 15% occur once, and the top ten carry around 20%. In germline, CDR1 is SGHTA, CDR2 FQGNSA. The CDR3 extends over 16 amino acids. J lost 5 bases, V lost 5 bases, and 12 bases had no gene match. This clonotype was seen a few times. The chain employs TRBV7-2 and TRBJ2-5; 9 positions match TRBD2. Specimen: PBMCs or a T cell subset sorted from them (not recorded which). This sequence originates from a man in his late teens or twenties who had mild COVID-19 (a few samples of this study predate the infection). Cell type and time point are not known. As DNA, the CDR3 is TGTGCCAGCAGCCAAGCGAGGCGGGGGGGCCACGAGACCCAGTACTTC. Translating it yields CASSQARRGGHETQYF. The full variable domain, with the rest looked up from reference TRBV7-2 and TRBJ2-5, is GAGVSQSPSNKVTEKGKDVELRCDPISGHTALYWYRQSLGQGLEFLIYFQGNSAPDKSGLPSDRFSAERTGGSVSTLTIQRTQQEDSAVYLCASSQARRGGHETQYFGPGTRLLVL.